This TCR beta chain originates from a study of CD8 T cells in ankylosing spondylitis. Molecular-barcoded quantitative 5'-RACE produced these TCR beta libraries. TCRdb ran MiXCR on the 5' RACE reads and lists one entry per CDR3 protein. The sample holds about 390,000 distinct CDR3 sequences, about a fifth seen once. CDR1 and CDR2 (germline): ENHRY, SYGVKD. The CDR3 totals 17 residues. Concerning this clonotype itself: What it recognizes is unknown. Relative to the germline gene, one junction end is altered; a read error may explain this.

Whole-study findings and limits: A motif in TCR beta, a set of about eight highly homologous variants, appeared characteristic of ankylosing spondylitis blood. Disease-linked clones proved CD8+ and comparatively uncommon in peripheral blood. Matched ankylosing spondylitis synovial fluid reportedly contained a significantly enriched population of disease-linked clones.

The receptor's source is a male donor with ankylosing spondylitis. The chain recombines TRBV10-3 with TRBJ2-1; D tentatively reads TRBD1 or TRBD2 (5 bases each). Sequenced sample: blood, either unsorted or a sorted T cell fraction (not recorded which). The CDR3: CAFSDTGTGIAYNEQFF. CDR3 in DNA: TGTGCCTTCAGTGACACCGGGACGGGTATCGCCTACAATGAGCAGTTCTTC.